This T cell receptor (beta chain) was captured in a study of T cell changes during pregnancy in multiple sclerosis. The method was immunoSEQ multiplex PCR; TCRdb's version includes in-frame clones alone and lacks a portion of them. The top ten clones hold 2.5% of a sample with about 60,000 clones, about 96% of them seen once. The V gene lost 7 bases and the J gene lost 2 bases, with 8 bases spanning the gap. Per the germline V gene, CDR1 is SQVTM and CDR2 is ANQGSEA. This CDR3 is built from 12 residues. This material consisted of CD8+ T cells from peripheral blood mononuclear cells, taken after pregnancy. The sequence was obtained from a female donor with multiple sclerosis, enrolled in a pregnancy study. V and J are TRBV29-1 and TRBJ2-2; tentatively, D is TRBD1 (5 bases). CDR3 nucleotides: TGCAGCGCGACAGACAACACCGGGGAGCTGTTTTTT. This encodes CSATDNTGELFF.